The entry that follows covers one T cell receptor beta chain sequence. This entry belongs to a study of control samples from healthy donors and cancer patients. CDR3 length: 17 amino acids. Looked up from germline, CDR1 is MGHRA and CDR2 is YSYEKL. The V end was cut by 7 bases, the J end by 8 bases, with 29 bases between. Assay used: immunoSEQ multiplex PCR; TCRdb lists only in-frame clones, some missing. The sample holds 400,000 to 450,000 clones; over 75% are singletons and the top ten take around 6.4%. The sample was PBMCs. The sequence derives from a man aged 40-49 years with head and neck cancer. The J gene is TRBJ1-2, the V gene TRBV4-1; D may be TRBD1 (5 bases). In DNA, the CDR3 is TGCGCCAGCACCCCAACACGGGACGTGGGGAGTATGTCGGGCTACACCTTC. This encodes CASTPTRDVGSMSGYTF.